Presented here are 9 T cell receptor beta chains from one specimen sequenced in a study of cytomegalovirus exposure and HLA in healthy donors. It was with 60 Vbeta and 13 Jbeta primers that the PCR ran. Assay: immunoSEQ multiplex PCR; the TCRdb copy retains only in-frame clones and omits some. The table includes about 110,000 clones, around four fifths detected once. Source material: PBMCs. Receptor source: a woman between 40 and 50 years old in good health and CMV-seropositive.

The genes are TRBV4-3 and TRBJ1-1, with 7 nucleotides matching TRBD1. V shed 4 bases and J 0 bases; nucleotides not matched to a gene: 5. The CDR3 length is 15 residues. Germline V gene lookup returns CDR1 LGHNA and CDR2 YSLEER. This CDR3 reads CASSLEGQLNTEAFF. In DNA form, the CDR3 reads TGCGCCAGCAGCCTAGAGGGACAGCTGAACACTGAAGCTTTCTTT.

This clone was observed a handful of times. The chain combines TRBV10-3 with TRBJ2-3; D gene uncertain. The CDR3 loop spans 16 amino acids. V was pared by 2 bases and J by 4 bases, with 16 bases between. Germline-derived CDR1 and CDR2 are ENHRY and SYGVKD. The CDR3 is CAISERHGHGADTQYF. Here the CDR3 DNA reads TGTGCCATCAGTGAGAGACATGGCCACGGCGCAGATACGCAGTATTTT.

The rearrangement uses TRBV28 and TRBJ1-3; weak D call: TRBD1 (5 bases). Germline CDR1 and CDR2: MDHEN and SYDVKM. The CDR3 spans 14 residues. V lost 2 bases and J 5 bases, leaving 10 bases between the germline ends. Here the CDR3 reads CASSLAGGRNTIYF. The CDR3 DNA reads TGTGCCAGCAGTTTAGCGGGGGGAAGAAACACCATATATTTT. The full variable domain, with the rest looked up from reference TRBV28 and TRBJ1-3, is DVKVTQSSRYLVKRTGEKVFLECVQDMDHENMFWYRQDPGLGLRLIYFSYDVKMKEKGDIPEGYSVSREKKERFSLILESASTNQTSMYLCASSLAGGRNTIYFGEGSWLTVV.

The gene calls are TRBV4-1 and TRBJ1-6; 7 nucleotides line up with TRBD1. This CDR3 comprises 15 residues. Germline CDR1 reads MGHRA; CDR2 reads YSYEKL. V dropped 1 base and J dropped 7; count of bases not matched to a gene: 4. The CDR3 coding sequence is TGCGCCAGCAGCCAAGGGACAGGAAAAAATTCACCCCTCCACTTT. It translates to CASSQGTGKNSPLHF.

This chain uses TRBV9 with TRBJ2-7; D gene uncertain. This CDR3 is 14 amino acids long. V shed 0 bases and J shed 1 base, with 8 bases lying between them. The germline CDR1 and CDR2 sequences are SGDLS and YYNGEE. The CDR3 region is CASSVDGTSYEQYF. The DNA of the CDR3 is TGTGCCAGCAGCGTAGACGGTACTTCCTACGAGCAGTACTTC. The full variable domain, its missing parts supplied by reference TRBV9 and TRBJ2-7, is DSGVTQTPKHLITATGQRVTLRCSPRSGDLSVYWYQQSLDQGLQFLIQYYNGEERAKGNILERFSAQQFPDLHSELNLSSLELGDSALYFCASSVDGTSYEQYFGPGTRLTVT.

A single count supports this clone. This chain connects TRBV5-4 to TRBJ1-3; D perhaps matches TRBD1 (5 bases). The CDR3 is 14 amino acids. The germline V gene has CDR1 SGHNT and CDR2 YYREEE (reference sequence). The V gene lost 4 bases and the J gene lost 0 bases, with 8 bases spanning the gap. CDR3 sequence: CASSQDISGNTIYF. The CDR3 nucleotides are TGTGCCAGCAGCCAGGACATCTCTGGAAACACCATATATTTT.

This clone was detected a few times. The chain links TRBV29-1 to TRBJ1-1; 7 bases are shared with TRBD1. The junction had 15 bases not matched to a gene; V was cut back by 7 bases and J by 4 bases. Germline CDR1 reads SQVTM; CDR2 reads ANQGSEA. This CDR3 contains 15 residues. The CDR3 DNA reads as TGCAGCGCCGTGCCCACGAGACAGGGAGCCACTGAAGCTTTCTTT. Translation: CSAVPTRQGATEAFF.

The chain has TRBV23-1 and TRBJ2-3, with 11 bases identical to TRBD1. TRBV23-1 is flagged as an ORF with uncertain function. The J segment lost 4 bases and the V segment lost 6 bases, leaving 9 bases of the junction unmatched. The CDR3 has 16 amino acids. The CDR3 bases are TGCGCCAGCAGACCGACCCGGGACAGGGGGTCAGATACGCAGTATTTT. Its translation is CASRPTRDRGSDTQYF.

The CDR3 sequence is CASSSADKADTQYF. The CDR3 DNA reads as TGTGCCAGCAGTTCCGCCGACAAAGCAGATACGCAGTATTTT. The chain employs TRBV28 and TRBJ2-3; D not resolved. Trimming cost V 4 bases and J 4 bases, with 12 bases left between them. The CDR3 totals 14 residues. CDR1 MDHEN and CDR2 SYDVKM come from the germline V gene.